The clone carrying this TCR beta chain appeared a single time. The source of the sample is a study of blood T cell repertoires in COVID-19. Study summary: Sites in the United States, Italy and Spain provided acute and convalescent COVID-19 samples. T cells, B-cell-depleted T cells, or PBMCs supplied cDNA or gDNA.

This CDR3 has 11 amino acids. Trimming stripped 6 bases from V and 6 bases from J, with 9 bases between. Germline CDR1 and CDR2: WSHSY and SAAADI. Per the study methods: Estimated nucleated cell counts came from reference gene primer amplification. Some clones are missing from TCRdb's copy, which holds only in-frame ones; the method was immunoSEQ multiplex PCR. V and J calls and clone size come straight from that table; D and trimming were deduced from the DNA. The sample lists approximately 100,000 clones; about 80% were seen once. The receptor was derived from a human donor in a cohort sampled during active or convalescent COVID-19. The gene calls are TRBV10-2 and TRBJ2-7, with a tentative D call TRBD2 (5 bases). Sequenced material: peripheral blood. CDR3 nucleotides: TGCGCCAGCAGAAGCGAGGGCGAGCAGTACTTC. Residues: CASRSEGEQYF.